Listed below are T cell receptor beta chains from one sample, sequenced in a study of T cells in Graves' hyperthyroidism and ophthalmopathy. TCRdb processed the multiplex PCR reads anew with MiXCR; each CDR3 protein has one entry. The repertoire holds approximately 690,000 distinct CDR3 sequences, with about a fifth as singletons. Sequenced: blood. Receptors originate from a man in his thirties or forties with Graves' ophthalmopathy. The conserved cysteine and the conserved F or W are not part of the CDR3 here.

j_gene	v_gene	CDR3aa
TRBJ2-7	TRBV7-9	ASSFARGYEQY
TRBJ2-6	TRBV7-3	ASSSPGGGRLSGANVLT
TRBJ2-7	TRBV5-5	ASSTPTGYYEQY
TRBJ2-5	TRBV20-1	SAITGGPGETQY
TRBJ1-4	TRBV3-1	ASSPRANEKLF
TRBJ2-7	TRBV7-2	ASSSTLKPYEQY
TRBJ2-7	TRBV7-2	ASSPSGPIFYEQY
TRBJ2-7	TRBV15	ATSREFPGGRVTYEQY
TRBJ2-7	TRBV7-6	ASSLGQDGEQY
TRBJ2-1	TRBV7-3	ASSLGQGILNEQF
TRBJ1-2	TRBV28	ASSLGSGNGYT
TRBJ2-5	TRBV6-9	ASSYPDGASETQY
TRBJ2-2	TRBV20-1	SAMRRPPYPGELF
TRBJ2-1	TRBV12-3/TRBV12-4	ASFPGTHGSYNEQF
TRBJ2-3	TRBV20-1	SASSGRGGTDTQY
TRBJ2-6	TRBV29-1	SVRGSGANVLT
TRBJ2-3	TRBV6-1	ASSPGVAGEEY
TRBJ2-1	TRBV27	ASSGLAGSNNEQF
TRBJ1-1	TRBV20-1	SARWDRWNTEAF
TRBJ1-6	TRBV30	AWSSTASPLH
TRBJ2-7	TRBV7-9	ASSRRWGQGAYEQY
TRBJ2-7	TRBV6-1	ASSASGNSPYEQY
TRBJ2-3	TRBV28	ASSLRVKRDTQY
TRBJ2-2	TRBV3-1	ASSPWGGSGELF
TRBJ2-1	TRBV7-9	ASSLTSDSYNEQF
TRBJ1-1	TRBV18	ASSPARRDLFTEAF
TRBJ2-1	TRBV9	ASSVVPRAGNNEQF
TRBJ1-4	TRBV24-1	ATGTGTNEKLF
TRBJ1-1	TRBV19	ASSIERNTEAF
TRBJ2-7	TRBV4-2	ASSQAAGGKQY
TRBJ2-7	TRBV7-2	ASSSNSGYEQY
TRBJ2-5	TRBV5-4	ASSPSGLRETQY